A single sample gave rise to the 21 T cell receptor beta chains below, sequenced in a study of CD8+ T cells in alopecia areata. Stated treatment: oral pan-JAK inhibitor, 5-10 mg twice daily. TCR sequencing used cDNA made by reverse transcription of extracted RNA. Clones were read by immunoSEQ multiplex PCR, and TCRdb kept only the in-frame ones, dropping some. The sample consists of some 200,000 clones, roughly 53% of them appearing once. The sample in question was CD8+ T cells sorted from blood, obtained at week 24, from a patient treated with tofacitinib. These receptors were obtained from a human donor with alopecia areata.

The chain has TRBV7-8 and TRBJ2-5; no reliable D call. Trimming left V 5 bases short and J 4 bases short, with 20 bases between. The V gene's germline CDR1 is SGHVS and CDR2 FQNEAQ. The CDR3 is made up of 16 amino acids. CDR3 residues: CASSAAGRMALETQYF. CDR3 nucleotides: TGTGCCAGCAGCGCAGCAGGCCGCATGGCTCTAGAGACCCAGTACTTC.

The J gene is TRBJ2-7, the V gene TRBV27; D gene uncertain. Germline CDR1 is MNHEY and CDR2 is SMNVEV (reference sequence). This CDR3 is built from 14 residues. V gave up 3 bases and J gave up 4 bases, with 13 bases separating them. In DNA form, the CDR3 reads TGTGCCAGCAGTTTTGGACGGTTGGGTTACGAGCAGTACTTC. This codes for CASSFGRLGYEQYF.

The chain couples TRBV30 to TRBJ1-1, with D maybe TRBD1 (6 bases). Germline V gene sequence: CDR1 GTSNPN, CDR2 SVGIG (reference sequence). This CDR3 has 13 amino acids. The germline V and J ends were trimmed by 3 bases and 1 base, with 9 bases remaining between them. CDR3 sequence: CAWSEGGNTEAFF. CDR3 nucleotide sequence: TGTGCCTGGAGCGAGGGGGGGAACACTGAAGCTTTCTTT.

The V call is TRBV6-5, the J call TRBJ1-1; TRBD1 matches at 7 bases. This CDR3 is 11 amino acids long. CDR1 and CDR2 (germline): MNHEY, SVGAGI. J was trimmed by 7 bases and V by 5 bases; bases with no gene match: 1. The DNA of the CDR3 is TGTGCCAGCAGTGCAGGGGGTGAAGCTTTCTTT. It codes for CASSAGGEAFF.

The genes are TRBV30 and TRBJ2-2; D call uncertain. Germline V lookup: CDR1 GTSNPN, CDR2 SVGIG (reference sequence). The length of the CDR3 is 11 residues. Trimming removed 3 bases at V and 6 bases at J, with 5 bases between. Here the CDR3 reads CAWSPAGELFF. The CDR3 DNA sequence: TGTGCCTGGAGCCCCGCCGGGGAGCTGTTTTTT.

The J gene is TRBJ1-2, the V gene TRBV30; D remains ambiguous. The CDR3 length is 12 residues. Trimming shortened V by 8 bases and J by 4 bases, and 14 bases separated the two germline ends. CDR1 is GTSNPN and CDR2 is SVGIG in the germline V gene (reference sequence). CDR3 residues: CAGFFGGYGYTF. CDR3 DNA: TGTGCCGGATTCTTTGGCGGCTATGGCTACACCTTC.

This clone has more than one count but fewer than ten. The chain carries TRBV30 and TRBJ2-7, with 10 bases matching TRBD1. CDR3 length equals 18 residues. Trimming cost V 1 base and J 2 bases; bases outside gene matches: 14. CDR1 is GTSNPN, CDR2 SVGIG, per germline (reference sequence). For the CDR3, the DNA is TGTGCCTGGAGTGGTCCTAAATACGGGACAGGGGCCCCCTACGAGCAGTACTTC. As protein: CAWSGPKYGTGAPYEQYF.

The chain carries TRBV10-3 and TRBJ2-1; 8 bases map to TRBD1. The length of the CDR3 is 16 residues. After removal of 4 bases from V and 6 bases from J, the junction contained 11 bases not matched to a gene. Per germline, CDR1 ENHRY and CDR2 SYGVKD. Here the CDR3 reads CAISGAWDRSTNEQFF. The DNA for the CDR3 is TGTGCCATCAGTGGAGCCTGGGACAGGTCCACCAATGAGCAGTTCTTC.

This CDR3 reads CASSSGTGAVYEQYF. In DNA form, the CDR3 reads TGTGCCAGCAGCTCCGGGACAGGGGCAGTTTACGAGCAGTACTTC. The chain combines TRBV5-6 with TRBJ2-7; TRBD1 agrees at 10 bases. This CDR3 region has 15 residues. V lost 3 bases to trimming and J lost 4 bases; unmatched junction nucleotides: 7. The germline gives CDR1 SGHDT, CDR2 YYEEEE.

This rearrangement joins TRBV11-2 to TRBJ2-3; D perhaps matches TRBD1 (5 bases). The V gene lost 8 bases and the J gene lost 7 bases, with 7 bases spanning the gap. The CDR3 covers 10 residues. The germline CDR1 and CDR2 sequences are SGHAT and FQNNGV. CDR3 amino acids: CASAGHTQYF. Written as DNA, the CDR3 is TGTGCCAGCGCAGGGCATACGCAGTATTTT.

The gene calls are TRBV5-1 and TRBJ2-7, with a tentative D call TRBD2 (6 bases). Germline V CDR1 and CDR2: SGHRS, YFSETQ. The CDR3 totals 14 residues. V lost 1 base to trimming and J lost 12 bases, with 20 bases between them. CDR3 nucleotide sequence: TGCGCCAGCAGCTTGATCGAAAAGCGGGTGTACGCGTACTTC. The encoded protein is CASSLIEKRVYAYF. Based on the CDR3 plus reference TRBV5-1 and TRBJ2-7, the full variable domain is KAGVTQTPRYLIKTRGQQVTLSCSPISGHRSVSWYQQTPGQGLQFLFEYFSETQRNKGNFPGRFSGRQFSNSRSEMNVSTLELGDSALYLCASSLIEKRVYAYFGPGTRLTVT.

The chain links TRBV29-1 to TRBJ2-5; 9 bases fit TRBD1. Germline trimming cut 1 base from V and 3 bases from J; bases unmatched to any gene: 6. CDR1 SQVTM and CDR2 ANQGSEA come from the germline V gene. The CDR3 runs 15 residues. CDR3 amino acids: CSVEGTGVLEETQYF. CDR3 in DNA: TGCAGCGTTGAAGGGACAGGGGTCTTAGAAGAGACCCAGTACTTC.

This chain links TRBV6-1 with TRBJ2-1; a possible D gene is TRBD2 (5 bases). Deletions cut 10 bases from V and 3 bases from J, with 13 bases between. There are 13 residues in the CDR3. The germline gives CDR1 MNHNS, CDR2 SASEGT. The CDR3 loop is CAISPGDYNEQFF. The DNA for the CDR3 is TGTGCCATATCACCCGGGGACTACAATGAGCAGTTCTTC.

This sequence joins TRBV10-3 and TRBJ2-6; tentatively, D is TRBD1 (5 bases). The CDR3 length is 17 residues. The V end lost 6 bases, the J end lost 0 bases, and 15 bases lay between the germline ends. The germline CDR1 and CDR2 sequences are ENHRY and SYGVKD. The DNA for the CDR3 is TGTGCCATCAGACAACAGGATGCAACCTCTGGGGCCAACGTCCTGACTTTC. This encodes CAIRQQDATSGANVLTF.

CDR3 protein: CASSEAGDPYEQYF. In nucleotides, the CDR3 is TGCGCCAGCAGCGAAGCGGGGGACCCCTACGAGCAGTACTTC. The chain recombines TRBV5-1 with TRBJ2-7; 8 nucleotides agree with TRBD2. The CDR3 is made up of 14 amino acids. After removal of 4 bases from V and 2 bases from J, the junction contained 5 bases not matched to a gene. The germline gives CDR1 SGHRS, CDR2 YFSETQ.

The V call is TRBV29-1, the J call TRBJ2-2; D possibly uses TRBD1 or TRBD2 (5 bases each). The CDR3 spans 14 residues. Looked up from germline, CDR1 is SQVTM and CDR2 is ANQGSEA. Trimming took off 4 bases at V and 1 base at J, with 10 bases between the two ends. DNA for the CDR3: TGCAGCGTTGCGGGGCTGAAGAACACCGGGGAGCTGTTTTTT. Translating gives CSVAGLKNTGELFF.

The rearrangement links TRBV6-5 to TRBJ2-7; TRBD2 might be the D (5 bases). The CDR3 is 14 amino acids. Looked up from germline, CDR1 is MNHEY and CDR2 is SVGAGI. With 5 bases removed from V and 6 bases from J, the gap between germline ends came to 17 bases. The CDR3 here is CASSGEGRLSEQYF. DNA for the CDR3: TGTGCCAGCAGTGGAGAGGGTAGATTGAGCGAGCAGTACTTC.

This chain uses TRBV30 with TRBJ2-3, with 9 positions matching TRBD2. The V gene's germline CDR1 is GTSNPN and CDR2 SVGIG (reference sequence). This CDR3 is 15 amino acids long. The V segment lost 4 bases and the J segment 0 bases; nucleotides outside the gene matches: 5. CDR3 sequence (DNA): TGTGCCTGGACGGCTAGCGGGGCCAGCACAGATACGCAGTATTTT. Translated, it gives CAWTASGASTDTQYF.

This sequence joins TRBV7-9 and TRBJ2-1, with TRBD2 as a possible D gene (5 bases). CDR1 SEHNR and CDR2 FQNEAQ come from the germline V gene (reference sequence). The CDR3 extends over 16 amino acids. Trimming removed 5 bases at V and 3 bases at J, with 17 bases between. CDR3: CASSVLEARDYNEQFF. The CDR3 region has the DNA TGTGCCAGCAGCGTACTCGAGGCGAGGGACTACAATGAGCAGTTCTTC.

This clone has a handful of counts. The chain carries TRBV6-5 and TRBJ1-2, with TRBD1 as a possible D gene (5 bases). Germline V CDR1 and CDR2: MNHEY, SVGAGI. The CDR3 has 13 residues. Trimming removed 2 bases from V and 6 bases from J, with 10 bases in between. As DNA, the CDR3 is TGTGCCAGCAGTTACCGGGGAGGGGATGGCTACACCTTC. Residues: CASSYRGGDGYTF.

V usage is TRBV5-1 and J usage is TRBJ1-2, with D maybe TRBD1 (5 bases). V was trimmed by 7 bases and J by 10 bases, leaving 20 bases between them. Germline lookup yields CDR1 SGHRS and CDR2 YFSETQ. The CDR3 has 13 amino acids. The CDR3 DNA follows: TGCGCCAGCCGATCGGGGCTCCCACGCGACTACACCTTC. Its translation is CASRSGLPRDYTF.